These T cell receptor beta chains were read from a single sample in a study of regulatory T cells. The data were produced by immunoSEQ multiplex PCR, yet TCRdb's version contains in-frame clones alone and is incomplete. Here the sample spans 15,000 to 20,000 clones, roughly 90% being singletons. The material sequenced was CD8+ T cells sorted from blood. The source is a person under 35 with CD3G deficiency. Each CDR3 is given with its conserved first and last residue. Rows may omit the clone size; those that give it use once, few, many or a size class.

v_call	j_call	clone_size	cdr3_aa
TRBV5-5	TRBJ2-3	-	CASSFTGEGTDTQYF
TRBV19	TRBJ2-1	-	CASSLAGGHNEQFF
TRBV5-1	TRBJ1-4	-	CASSLDLGWDLAEKLFF
TRBV19	TRBJ1-1	once	CASALGHEAFF
TRBV19	TRBJ2-1	-	CASSIGRGPLNEQFF
TRBV6-5	-	once	CASSYVGGLNEQYF
TRBV2	TRBJ2-6	-	CAIGQGVNGANVLTF
TRBV19	TRBJ1-6	-	CASKSGSSYNSPLHF
TRBV21-1	TRBJ1-1	-	CASIGGTSPKPNTEAFF
TRBV5-6	TRBJ2-5	-	CASSPGTGGAKTQYF
TRBV6-6	TRBJ1-2	-	CASSPGDARGYTF
TRBV7-9	TRBJ2-7	-	CASSSDISYEQYF
TRBV6-4	TRBJ1-1	once	CASSLGTGTEAFF
TRBV7-8	TRBJ2-3	-	CASSPLGYGTDTQYF
TRBV4-1	TRBJ1-2	once	CASSQHTRSGYTF
TRBV30	TRBJ1-2	-	CAWSVVGGYYGYTF
TRBV5-4	TRBJ1-2	-	CASSPGGIGYTF
TRBV4-1	TRBJ1-2	once	CASSHTGGYGYTF
TRBV7-8	TRBJ2-7	-	CASSQGWGPPYEQYF
TRBV28	TRBJ2-1	-	CASSFGRGPYNEQFF
TRBV11-2	TRBJ2-5	-	CASSFTRGEETQYF
TRBV28	TRBJ2-7	few	CASSSYRDRGSSPAYEQYF
TRBV7-9	TRBJ2-1	-	CASSPLDNEQFF
TRBV7-8	TRBJ1-1	-	CASSPTVTSMNTEAFF
TRBV7-8	TRBJ2-7	-	CASSLGLGYEQYF
TRBV11-2	TRBJ2-7	once	CASSLGLPYEQYF
TRBV28	TRBJ2-7	once	CASSRGHYEQYF
TRBV12-5	TRBJ2-2	-	CASGPGRATGELFF
TRBV6-6	TRBJ2-2	-	CASSKGPGELFF
TRBV11-2	TRBJ2-7	-	CASNVRSGLWNYEQYF
TRBV28	TRBJ2-1	-	CASSERTSGYNEQFF
TRBV7-9	TRBJ2-1	-	CASSPGTSGLYNEQFF
TRBV27	TRBJ2-2	once	CASSSGTGGTGELFF
TRBV10-1	TRBJ2-7	-	CASSESRLAGGEQYF
TRBV2	TRBJ2-1	-	CASSEAGQGAYNEQFF
TRBV20-1	TRBJ1-2	-	CSASRPLGYTF
TRBV7-9	TRBJ1-1	-	CASSTIGSREAFF
TRBV7-6	TRBJ2-5	-	CASSPDLPRTQYF
TRBV27	TRBJ2-6	-	CASSPFSGANVLTF
TRBV7-2	TRBJ2-1	-	CASSLDILAGINEQFF
TRBV7-6	TRBJ2-1	few	CASTPEESHSEQFF
TRBV14	TRBJ2-1	-	CASSKGPNEQFF
TRBV4-1	TRBJ2-7	hyperexpanded	CASSQGEGTYEQYF
TRBV5-1	TRBJ2-7	-	CASSYLGPGSGSEQYF
TRBV19	TRBJ2-2	-	CASSIGVTGELFF
TRBV7-9	TRBJ2-7	-	CASSSRTGGEQYF
TRBV2	TRBJ2-5	few	CASSPRPGQETQYF